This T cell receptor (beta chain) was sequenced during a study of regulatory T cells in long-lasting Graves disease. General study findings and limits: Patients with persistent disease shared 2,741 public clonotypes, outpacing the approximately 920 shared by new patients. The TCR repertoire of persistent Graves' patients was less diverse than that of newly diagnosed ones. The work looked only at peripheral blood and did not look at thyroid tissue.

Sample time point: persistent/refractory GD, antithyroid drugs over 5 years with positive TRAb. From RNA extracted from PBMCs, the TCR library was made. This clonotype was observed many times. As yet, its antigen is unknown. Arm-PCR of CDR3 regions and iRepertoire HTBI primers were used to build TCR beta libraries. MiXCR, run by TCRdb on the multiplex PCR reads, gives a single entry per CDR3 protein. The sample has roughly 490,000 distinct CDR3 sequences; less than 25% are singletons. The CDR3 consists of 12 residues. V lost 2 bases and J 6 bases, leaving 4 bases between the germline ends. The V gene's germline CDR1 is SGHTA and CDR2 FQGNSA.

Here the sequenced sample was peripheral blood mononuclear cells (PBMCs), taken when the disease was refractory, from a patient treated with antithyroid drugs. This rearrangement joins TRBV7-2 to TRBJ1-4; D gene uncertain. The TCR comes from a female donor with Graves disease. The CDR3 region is CASSLMYEKLFF. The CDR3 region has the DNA TGTGCCAGCAGCTTAATGTATGAAAAACTGTTTTTT.